These T cell receptor beta chains were read from a single sample in a study of blood T cell repertoires in COVID-19. TCRdb's table, derived via immunoSEQ multiplex PCR, lists solely in-frame clones and lacks some. This table has about 160,000 clones, 75% to 90% appearing once. Source material: peripheral blood. These receptor sequences come from a woman aged 55-69 years with acute or convalescent COVID-19. CDR3s include the opening cysteine and the closing phenylalanine or tryptophan. A D gene is named only where the DNA matches it firmly. Size is stated for part of the rows, as once, few or many counts, or as a class when the clone is expanded.

size: once
J: TRBJ1-1
D: -
V: TRBV28
CDR3: CASSYIDRPGTEAFF
DNA: TGTGCCAGCAGCTACATTGACAGGCCGGGCACTGAAGCTTTCTTT

size: -
J: TRBJ2-5
D: TRBD2
V: TRBV5-1
CDR3: CASSLVLAGEETQYF
DNA: TGCGCCAGCAGCTTGGTACTAGCGGGGGAGGAGACCCAGTACTTC

size: -
J: TRBJ2-7
D: -
V: TRBV7-9
CDR3: CASSLGYSSYEQYF
DNA: TGTGCCAGCAGCTTAGGGTACAGCTCCTACGAGCAGTACTTC

size: -
J: TRBJ2-6
D: -
V: TRBV28
CDR3: CASSWGGSGANVLTF
DNA: TGTGCCAGCAGTTGGGGAGGCTCTGGGGCCAACGTCCTGACTTTC

size: -
J: TRBJ2-2
D: TRBD1
V: TRBV10-3
CDR3: CAISDPGQGSAGELFF
DNA: TGTGCCATCAGTGACCCGGGACAGGGATCCGCCGGGGAGCTGTTTTTT

size: -
J: TRBJ2-1
D: TRBD1
V: TRBV12-3/TRBV12-4
CDR3: CASSQGQGMFF
DNA: TGTGCCAGCAGTCAAGGACAGGGGATGTTCTTC

size: -
J: TRBJ2-4
D: TRBD1
V: TRBV6-5
CDR3: CATGQGRDIQYF
DNA: TGTGCCACCGGACAGGGTCGAGACATTCAGTACTTC

size: -
J: TRBJ1-2
D: TRBD1
V: TRBV6-5
CDR3: CASSYRDRDYGYTF
DNA: TGTGCCAGCAGTTACAGGGACAGAGACTATGGCTACACCTTC

size: -
J: TRBJ2-2
D: TRBD2
V: TRBV3-1/TRBV3-2
CDR3: CASSRQTSGPPGELFF
DNA: TGTGCCAGCAGTCGCCAGACTAGCGGCCCCCCCGGGGAGCTGTTTTTT

size: -
J: TRBJ1-4
D: -
V: TRBV6-2/TRBV6-3
CDR3: CASSYGEKLFF
DNA: TGTGCCAGCAGTTACGGCGAAAAACTGTTTTTT